This T cell receptor beta chain was sequenced for a study of shared clonotypes between healthy human individuals. Some clones are missing from TCRdb's copy, which holds only in-frame ones; the method was immunoSEQ multiplex PCR. The table shows around 1.5 million clones, with approximately 98% occurring only once. The V segment lost 4 bases and the J segment 7 bases; nucleotides outside the gene matches: 4. In germline, CDR1 is SEHNR, CDR2 FQNEAQ (reference sequence). The CDR3 contains 14 residues. The sample was naive CD4+ T cells sorted from blood. The subset was: CD45RA+ positively selected. This sequence joins TRBV7-9 and TRBJ1-1, with 12 positions matching TRBD1. The TCR originated in a man aged 30-40 years in good health. The CDR3: CASSWGQGAVEAFF. Written as DNA, the CDR3 is TGTGCCAGCAGCTGGGGACAGGGGGCTGTTGAAGCTTTCTTT.